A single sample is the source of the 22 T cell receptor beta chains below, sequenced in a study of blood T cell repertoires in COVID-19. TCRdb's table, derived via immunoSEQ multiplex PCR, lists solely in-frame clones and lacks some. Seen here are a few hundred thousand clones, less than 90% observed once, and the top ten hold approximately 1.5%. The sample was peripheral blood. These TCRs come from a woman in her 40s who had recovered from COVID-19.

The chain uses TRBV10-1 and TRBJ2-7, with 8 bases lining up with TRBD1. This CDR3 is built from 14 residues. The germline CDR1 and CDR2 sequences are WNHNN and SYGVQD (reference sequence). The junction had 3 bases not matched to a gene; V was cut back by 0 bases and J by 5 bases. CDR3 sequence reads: CASSESRQGNEQYF. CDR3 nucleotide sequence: TGCGCCAGCAGTGAGTCGAGACAGGGGAACGAGCAGTACTTC.

In nucleotides, the CDR3 is TGCAGCGTTGGAGCACAGGAGAATCAGCCCCAGCATTTT. Translating it yields CSVGAQENQPQHF. The chain recombines TRBV29-1 with TRBJ1-5, with D possibly TRBD1 on 5 matching bases. Per germline, CDR1 SQVTM and CDR2 ANQGSEA. The CDR3 is 13 residues long. The ends were cut back, 4 bases at V and 4 bases at J, with 11 bases in the middle.

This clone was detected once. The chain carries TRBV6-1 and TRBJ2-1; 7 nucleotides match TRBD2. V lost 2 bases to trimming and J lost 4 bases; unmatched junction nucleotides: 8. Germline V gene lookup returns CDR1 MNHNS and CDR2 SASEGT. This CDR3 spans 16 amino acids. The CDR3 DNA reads TGTGCCAGCAGTGAAAACGGCGGGGGTGGATACAATGAGCAGTTCTTC. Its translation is CASSENGGGGYNEQFF.

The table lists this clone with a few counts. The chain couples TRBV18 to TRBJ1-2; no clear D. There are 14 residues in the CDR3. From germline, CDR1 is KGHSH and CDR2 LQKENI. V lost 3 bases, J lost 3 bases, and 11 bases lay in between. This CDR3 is CASSPGEQHYGYTF. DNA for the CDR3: TGTGCCAGCTCACCGGGCGAGCAGCACTATGGCTACACCTTC.

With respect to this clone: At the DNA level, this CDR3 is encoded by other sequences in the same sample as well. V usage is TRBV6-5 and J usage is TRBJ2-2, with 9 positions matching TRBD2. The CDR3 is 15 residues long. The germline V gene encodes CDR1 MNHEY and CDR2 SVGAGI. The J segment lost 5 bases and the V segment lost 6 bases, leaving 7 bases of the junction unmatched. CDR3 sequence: CASRGGGAGTGELFF. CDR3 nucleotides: TGTGCCAGCAGAGGCGGGGGGGCCGGAACCGGGGAGCTGTTTTTT.

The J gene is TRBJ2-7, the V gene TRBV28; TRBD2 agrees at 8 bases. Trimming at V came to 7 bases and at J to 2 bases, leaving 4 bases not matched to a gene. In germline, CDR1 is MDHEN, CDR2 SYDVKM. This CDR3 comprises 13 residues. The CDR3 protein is CASTGGVTYEQYF. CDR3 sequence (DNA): TGTGCCAGCACCGGGGGGGTTACCTACGAGCAGTACTTC.

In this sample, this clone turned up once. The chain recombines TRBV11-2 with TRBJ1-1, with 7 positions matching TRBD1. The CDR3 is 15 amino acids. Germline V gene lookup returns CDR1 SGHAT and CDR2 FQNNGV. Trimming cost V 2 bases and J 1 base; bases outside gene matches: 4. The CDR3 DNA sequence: TGTGCCAGCAGCTTACTCGGGACAGCGAACACTGAAGCTTTCTTT. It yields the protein CASSLLGTANTEAFF.

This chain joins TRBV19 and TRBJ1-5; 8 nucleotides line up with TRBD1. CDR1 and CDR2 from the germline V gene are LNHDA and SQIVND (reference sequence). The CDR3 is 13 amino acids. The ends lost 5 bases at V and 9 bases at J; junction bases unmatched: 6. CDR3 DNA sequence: TGTGCCAGTAGTTCGACAGGGGTGAGGCCCCAGCATTTT. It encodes CASSSTGVRPQHF.

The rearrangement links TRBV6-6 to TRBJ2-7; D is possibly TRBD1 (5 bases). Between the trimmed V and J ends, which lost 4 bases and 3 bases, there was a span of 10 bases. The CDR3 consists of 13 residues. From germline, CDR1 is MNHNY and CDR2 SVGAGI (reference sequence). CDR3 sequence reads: CASSSIDSYEQYF. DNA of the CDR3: TGTGCCAGCAGTTCCATCGACAGCTACGAGCAGTACTTC.

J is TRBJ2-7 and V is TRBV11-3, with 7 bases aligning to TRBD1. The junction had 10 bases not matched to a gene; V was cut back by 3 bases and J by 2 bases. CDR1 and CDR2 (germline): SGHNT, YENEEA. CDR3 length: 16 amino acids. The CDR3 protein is CASSLGPTGETYEQYF. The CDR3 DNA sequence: TGTGCCAGCAGCTTGGGGCCTACAGGGGAAACCTACGAGCAGTACTTC.

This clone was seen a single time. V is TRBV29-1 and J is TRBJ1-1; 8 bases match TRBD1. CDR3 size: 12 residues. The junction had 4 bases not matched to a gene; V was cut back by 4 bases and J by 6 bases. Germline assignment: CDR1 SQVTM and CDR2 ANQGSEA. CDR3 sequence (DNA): TGCAGCGTTGGACAGGGGTTGGCTGAAGCTTTCTTT. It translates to CSVGQGLAEAFF.

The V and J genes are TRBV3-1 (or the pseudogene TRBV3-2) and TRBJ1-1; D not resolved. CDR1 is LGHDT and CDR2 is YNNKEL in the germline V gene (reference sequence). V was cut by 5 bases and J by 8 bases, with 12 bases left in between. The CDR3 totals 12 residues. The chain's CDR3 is CASSTAGREAFF. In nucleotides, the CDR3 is TGTGCCAGCAGCACCGCCGGGAGGGAAGCTTTCTTT.

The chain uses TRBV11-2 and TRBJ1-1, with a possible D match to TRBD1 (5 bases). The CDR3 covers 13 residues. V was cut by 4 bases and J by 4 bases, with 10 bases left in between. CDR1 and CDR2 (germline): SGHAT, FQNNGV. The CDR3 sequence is CASSSAGGTEAFF. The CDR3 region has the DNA TGTGCCAGCAGCTCGGCGGGGGGCACTGAAGCTTTCTTT.

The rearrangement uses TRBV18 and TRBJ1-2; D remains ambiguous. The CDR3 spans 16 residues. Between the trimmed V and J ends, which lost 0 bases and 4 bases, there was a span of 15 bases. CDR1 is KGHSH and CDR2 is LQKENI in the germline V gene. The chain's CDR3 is CASSPPPPGSVYGYTF. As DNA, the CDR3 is TGTGCCAGCTCACCACCGCCGCCAGGTTCGGTCTATGGCTACACCTTC.

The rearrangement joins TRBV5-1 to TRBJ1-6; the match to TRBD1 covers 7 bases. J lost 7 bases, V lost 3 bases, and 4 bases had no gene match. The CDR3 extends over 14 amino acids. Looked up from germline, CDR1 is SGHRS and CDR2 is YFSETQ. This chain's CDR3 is CASSSTGPNSPLHF. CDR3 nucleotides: TGCGCCAGCAGCTCGACAGGGCCAAATTCACCCCTCCACTTT.

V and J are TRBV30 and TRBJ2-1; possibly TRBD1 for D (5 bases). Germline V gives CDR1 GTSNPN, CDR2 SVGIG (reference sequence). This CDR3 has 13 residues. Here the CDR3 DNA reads TGTGCTTCTTCGACAGCAACTGTGAATGAGCAGTTCTTC. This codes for CASSTATVNEQFF.

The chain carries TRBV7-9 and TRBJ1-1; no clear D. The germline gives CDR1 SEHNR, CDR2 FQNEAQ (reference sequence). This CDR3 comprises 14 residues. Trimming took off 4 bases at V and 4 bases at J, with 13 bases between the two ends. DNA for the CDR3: TGTGCCAGCAGCTCTCTCCTGGAGGGCACTGAAGCTTTCTTT. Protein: CASSSLLEGTEAFF.

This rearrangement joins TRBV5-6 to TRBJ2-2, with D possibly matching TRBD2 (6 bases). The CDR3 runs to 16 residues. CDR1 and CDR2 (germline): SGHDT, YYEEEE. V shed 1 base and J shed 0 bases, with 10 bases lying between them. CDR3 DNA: TGTGCCAGCAGCTTGCCGCGGGGCCCGAACACCGGGGAGCTGTTTTTT. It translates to CASSLPRGPNTGELFF.

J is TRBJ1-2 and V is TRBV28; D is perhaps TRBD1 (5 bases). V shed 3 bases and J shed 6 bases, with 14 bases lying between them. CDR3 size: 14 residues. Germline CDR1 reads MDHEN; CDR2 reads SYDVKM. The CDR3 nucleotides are TGTGCCAGCAGTTTGGGGGGTGGCGTAGATGGCTACACCTTC. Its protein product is CASSLGGGVDGYTF.

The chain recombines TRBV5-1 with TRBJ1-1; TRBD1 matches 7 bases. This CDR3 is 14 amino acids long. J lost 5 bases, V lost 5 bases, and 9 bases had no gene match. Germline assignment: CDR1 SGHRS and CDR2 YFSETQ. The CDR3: CASRKETGRTEAFF. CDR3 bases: TGCGCCAGCAGAAAGGAGACAGGGCGGACTGAAGCTTTCTTT.

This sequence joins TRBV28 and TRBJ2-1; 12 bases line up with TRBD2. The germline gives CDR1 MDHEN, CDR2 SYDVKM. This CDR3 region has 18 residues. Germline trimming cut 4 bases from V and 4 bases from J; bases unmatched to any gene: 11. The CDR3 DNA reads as TGTGCCAGCAGTTCACCCGGGACTAGCGGGCGGTTTTACAATGAGCAGTTCTTC. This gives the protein CASSSPGTSGRFYNEQFF.

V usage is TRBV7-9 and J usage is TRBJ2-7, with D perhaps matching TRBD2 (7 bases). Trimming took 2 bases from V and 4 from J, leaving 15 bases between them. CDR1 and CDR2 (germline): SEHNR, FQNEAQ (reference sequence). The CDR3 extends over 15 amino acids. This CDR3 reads CASSLRGGSGYEQYF. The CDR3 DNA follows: TGTGCCAGCAGCTTAAGGGGGGGCAGCGGTTACGAGCAGTACTTC.